This TCR beta chain was sequenced in a study of monozygotic twins with inflammatory bowel disease. Study observations and caveats: Since immunosuppressive treatments differed, patient repertoires may have gained added variability.

Concerning this clonotype itself: The antigen is unknown.

TCRdb re-called the 5' RACE reads and catalogs CDR3 proteins one per entry, DNA excluded. The sample data list about 160,000 distinct CDR3 sequences. Per germline, CDR1 SGHNT and CDR2 YYREEE (reference sequence). The CDR3 spans 15 residues. This receptor was taken from a human donor with ulcerative colitis or Crohn's disease, or a healthy co-twin of an affected twin (not recorded which). The chain uses TRBV5-4 and TRBJ2-3; TCRdb reports TRBD1, a call that lacks DNA to check it against. The sequenced sample consisted of blood. This chain's CDR3 is CASSRTGGHTDTQYF.